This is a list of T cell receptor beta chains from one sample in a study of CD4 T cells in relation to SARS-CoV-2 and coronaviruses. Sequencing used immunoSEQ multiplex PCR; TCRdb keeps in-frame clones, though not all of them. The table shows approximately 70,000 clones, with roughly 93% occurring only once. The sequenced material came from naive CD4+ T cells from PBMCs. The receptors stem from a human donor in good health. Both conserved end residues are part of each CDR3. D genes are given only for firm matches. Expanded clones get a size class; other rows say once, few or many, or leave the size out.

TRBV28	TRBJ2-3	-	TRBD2	TGTGCCAGCAGTCTCACGGGGGGGCGTTTTTCTAGCAGGGCAGATACGCAGTATTTT	CASSLTGGRFSSRADTQYF
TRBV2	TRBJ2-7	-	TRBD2	TGTGCCAGCAGTGAAGGCCTAGCGGGGGTATTC	CASSEGLAGVF
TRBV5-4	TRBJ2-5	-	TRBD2	TGTGCCAGCAGCTTTAGCGGGGCCCAGACCCAGTACTTC	CASSFSGAQTQYF
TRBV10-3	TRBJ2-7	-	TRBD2	TGTGCCATCAGTGAGACTAGCGGGAGGGTCGCCGAGCAGTACTTC	CAISETSGRVAEQYF
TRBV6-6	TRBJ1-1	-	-	TGTGCCAGCAGTTACATCAAGGGTCTGAACACTGAAGCTTTCTTT	CASSYIKGLNTEAFF
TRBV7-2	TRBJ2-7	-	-	TGTGCCAGCAGCCCCGGACGAGAAGGGGAGCAGTACTTC	CASSPGREGEQYF
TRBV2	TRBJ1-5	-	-	TGTGCCAGCAGTACCTACAGCCGGGATAATCAGCCCCAGCATTTT	CASSTYSRDNQPQHF
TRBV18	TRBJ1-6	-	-	TGTGCCAGCTCACCACCGGGGACAATTAATTCACCCCTCCACTTT	CASSPPGTINSPLHF
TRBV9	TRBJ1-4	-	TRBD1	TGTGCCAGCAGCCGAACAGGGGGCGCCTATGAAAAACTGTTTTTT	CASSRTGGAYEKLFF
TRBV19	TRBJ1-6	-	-	TGTGCCAGTAGTCTCCTTCAGCCGGGACTGAATAATTCACCCCTCCACTTT	CASSLLQPGLNNSPLHF
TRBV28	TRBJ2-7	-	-	TGTGCCAGCAGTCCTCAGGGGGGTGCCGAGCAGTACTTC	CASSPQGGAEQYF
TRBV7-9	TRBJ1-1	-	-	TGTGCCAGCAGCTTTGTGGGAGACACTGAAGCTTTCTTT	CASSFVGDTEAFF
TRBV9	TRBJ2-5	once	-	TGTGCCAGCAGCGTAGAGGGGTTAGAGACCCAGTACTTC	CASSVEGLETQYF
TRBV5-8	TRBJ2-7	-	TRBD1	TGTGCCAGCAGCCCCAGGGGGCTTGCCTACGAGCAGTACTTC	CASSPRGLAYEQYF
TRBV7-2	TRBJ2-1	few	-	TGTGCCAGCAGCTTAGAAAGATGGCCTAGCTCCTACAATGAGCAGTTCTTC	CASSLERWPSSYNEQFF
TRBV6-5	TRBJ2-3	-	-	TGTGCCAGCAGCAAACACCGACGGACGCAGTATTTT	CASSKHRRTQYF
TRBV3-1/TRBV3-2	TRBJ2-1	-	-	TGTGCCAGCAGCCACCGGGACTCCTCCTACAATGAGCAGTTCTTC	CASSHRDSSYNEQFF
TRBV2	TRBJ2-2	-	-	TGTGCCAGCAGTGAGTCTGACCCGACCGCCGGGGAGCTGTTTTTT	CASSESDPTAGELFF
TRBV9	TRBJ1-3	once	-	TGTGCCAGCAGCGTAGTGGGTGATGGAAACACCATATATTTT	CASSVVGDGNTIYF
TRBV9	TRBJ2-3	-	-	TGTGCCAGCAGCGTAGTAGAAGTCGGCACAGATACGCAGTATTTT	CASSVVEVGTDTQYF
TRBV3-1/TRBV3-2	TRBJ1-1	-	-	TGTGCCAGCACCTCATCAAGGACTGGGAACACTGAAGCTTTCTTT	CASTSSRTGNTEAFF
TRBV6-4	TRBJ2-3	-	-	TGTGCCAGCCCCCAGGCTTGGGGCTCCTCTAGCACAGATACGCAGTATTTT	CASPQAWGSSSTDTQYF